This entry lists 27 T cell receptor beta chains sequenced from one sample in a study of monozygotic twins with inflammatory bowel disease. TCRdb reprocessed the 5' RACE reads and stores each CDR3 protein as one record, lacking DNA. The specimen's table records about 440,000 distinct CDR3 sequences. Sequenced: blood. The receptors derive from a human donor with ulcerative colitis or Crohn's disease, or a healthy co-twin of an affected twin (not recorded which).

This chain connects TRBV7-2 to TRBJ2-1; with no DNA, the TCRdb D assignment of TRBD2 cannot be verified. This CDR3 is built from 14 residues. Germline lookup yields CDR1 SGHTA and CDR2 FQGNSA. The CDR3 is CASSLNRAALGQFF.

V and J are TRBV6-4 and TRBJ2-2; the TCRdb call, TRBD2, lacks DNA for checking. The CDR3 sequence is 14 residues long. From germline, CDR1 is MRHNA and CDR2 SNTAGT. The CDR3 sequence is CASSEQTTAGELFF.

J is TRBJ2-7 and V is TRBV3-1; without DNA, the TCRdb call of TRBD1 cannot be checked. CDR1 and CDR2 from the germline V gene are LGHDT and YNNKEL (reference sequence). The CDR3 sequence is 13 residues long. CDR3 amino acids: CASSPGTQYEQYF.

The genes are TRBV5-6 and TRBJ2-7; TCRdb reports TRBD2, a call that lacks DNA to check it against. CDR3 size: 16 residues. In germline, CDR1 is SGHDT, CDR2 YYEEEE. This CDR3 is CASSPATGLSIDEQYF.

The J gene is TRBJ1-1, the V gene TRBV10-3; with no DNA, the TCRdb D assignment of TRBD1 cannot be verified. The length of the CDR3 is 15 residues. In germline, CDR1 is ENHRY, CDR2 SYGVKD. The CDR3 is CAISDGGQSYTEAFF.

The V gene is TRBV7-6, the J gene TRBJ2-5; TCRdb's D call of TRBD1 is untestable without DNA. This CDR3 contains 16 residues. Per the germline V gene, CDR1 is SGHVS and CDR2 is FNYEAQ. The CDR3 loop reads CASSLEGGSQQETQYF.

V usage is TRBV20-1 and J usage is TRBJ2-7. Looked up from germline, CDR1 is DFQATT and CDR2 is SNEGSKA (reference sequence). This CDR3 has 13 residues. CDR3 in amino acids: CSADRQPSYEQYF.

V gene TRBV18 combines with J gene TRBJ2-1; as DNA is missing, the TRBD1 call by TCRdb cannot be tested. This CDR3 is 15 amino acids long. Germline V CDR1 and CDR2: KGHSH, LQKENI. The CDR3 protein is CASSPRETGEVEQFF.

J is TRBJ2-5 and V is TRBV7-9; TCRdb picks TRBD1, but there is no DNA to check that call. CDR3 length equals 15 residues. Germline V gene sequence: CDR1 SEHNR, CDR2 FQNEAQ (reference sequence). CDR3 amino acids: CASSLRTGPSETQYF. Full variable domain (missing parts from reference TRBV7-9 and TRBJ2-5): DTGVSQNPRHKITKRGQNVTFRCDPISEHNRLYWYRQTLGQGPEFLTYFQNEAQLEKSRLLSDRFSAERPKGSFSTLEIQRTEQGDSAMYLCASSLRTGPSETQYFGPGTRLLVL.

The chain carries TRBV2 and TRBJ1-1; TCRdb names TRBD1, which stays unverified in the absence of DNA. The CDR3 contains 13 residues. The V gene's germline CDR1 is SNHLY and CDR2 FYNNEI. The CDR3 loop reads CASTLTSSTEAFF.

The chain employs TRBV19 and TRBJ2-1; the TRBD2 assignment by TCRdb is unverifiable without DNA. The CDR3 has 16 amino acids. Germline V gene data show CDR1 as LNHDA and CDR2 as SQIVND (reference sequence). CDR3 in amino acids: CASSPPSGRWDNEQFF.

The gene calls are TRBV19 and TRBJ1-5; TCRdb gives TRBD1 as the D gene, but with no DNA this cannot be confirmed. CDR3 size: 15 residues. The germline gives CDR1 LNHDA, CDR2 SQIVND (reference sequence). CDR3 loop: CASSSPGQGNQPQHF.

The rearrangement uses TRBV12-3 or TRBV12-4 and TRBJ1-5; TCRdb gives TRBD1 as the D gene, but with no DNA this cannot be confirmed. The CDR3 totals 18 residues. CDR3 region: CASSPSKGGVLSNQPQHF.

This CDR3 is CASMDRGLTGELFF. The V and J genes are TRBV19 and TRBJ2-2; TCRdb designates TRBD1, a call that cannot be tested without DNA. There are 14 residues in the CDR3. Germline CDR1 reads LNHDA; CDR2 reads SQIVND (reference sequence).

V usage is TRBV20-1 and J usage is TRBJ2-2; TCRdb indicates TRBD1, and absent DNA this call remains unverified. CDR3 length equals 16 residues. Per germline, CDR1 DFQATT and CDR2 SNEGSKA (reference sequence). The CDR3 here is CSARGPGQANTGELFF.

The V and J genes are TRBV4-3 and TRBJ1-6; TCRdb picks TRBD1, but there is no DNA to check that call. The CDR3 loop spans 15 amino acids. CDR1 LGHNA and CDR2 YSLEER come from the germline V gene. CDR3 region: CASSQVPGGNSPLHF.

The chain joins TRBV29-1 to TRBJ1-1. The germline V gene has CDR1 SQVTM and CDR2 ANQGSEA. This CDR3 is built from 11 residues. The CDR3 reads CSVERHGEAFF.

CDR3 sequence: CASSEGFNTEAFF. The chain is built from TRBV6-5 and TRBJ1-1; TCRdb proposes TRBD1, but this gene call is untestable without DNA. Germline CDR1 MNHEY, CDR2 SVGAGI. The CDR3 sequence is 13 residues long.

The chain recombines TRBV7-9 with TRBJ2-5; lacking DNA, the TRBD1 call made by TCRdb goes unchecked. From germline, CDR1 is SEHNR and CDR2 FQNEAQ (reference sequence). The CDR3 consists of 17 residues. The chain's CDR3 is CASSPLDRTQNGETQYF.

The J gene is TRBJ2-3, the V gene TRBV6-5. The CDR3 contains 15 residues. The germline CDR1 and CDR2 sequences are MNHEY and SVGAGI. CDR3 protein: CASSYSSLGTNTQYF.

This sequence joins TRBV12-3 or TRBV12-4 and TRBJ1-1; the D gene TCRdb calls, TRBD1, cannot be checked with no DNA. This CDR3 contains 14 residues. CDR3 residues: CASRPTVGNTEAFF.

The chain combines TRBV14 with TRBJ2-1; TCRdb's D call, TRBD1, is unchecked because there is no DNA. CDR1 SGHDN and CDR2 FVKESK come from the germline V gene. The CDR3 consists of 16 residues. The CDR3 is CASSQLQSVPYNEQFF. The complete variable domain, with remaining parts taken from reference TRBV14 and TRBJ2-1, reads EAGVTQFPSHSVIEKGQTVTLRCDPISGHDNLYWYRRVMGKEIKFLLHFVKESKQDESGMPNNRFLAERTGGTYSTLKVQPAELEDSGVYFCASSQLQSVPYNEQFFGPGTRLTVL.

The V call is TRBV19, the J call TRBJ2-1; lacking DNA, the TRBD2 call made by TCRdb goes unchecked. This CDR3 has 19 amino acids. Per germline, CDR1 LNHDA and CDR2 SQIVND (reference sequence). The CDR3: CASSPGHGRTSGRRDEQFF.

The genes are TRBV5-1 and TRBJ2-2; TCRdb outputs TRBD1, but without DNA this stays unchecked. Germline CDR1 and CDR2: SGHRS and YFSETQ. The CDR3 loop spans 16 amino acids. The chain's CDR3 is CASSGDWTGVGGELFF. Full variable domain (missing parts from reference TRBV5-1 and TRBJ2-2): KAGVTQTPRYLIKTRGQQVTLSCSPISGHRSVSWYQQTPGQGLQFLFEYFSETQRNKGNFPGRFSGRQFSNSRSEMNVSTLELGDSALYLCASSGDWTGVGGELFFGEGSRLTVL.

The chain combines TRBV5-1 with TRBJ2-7; no DNA is available, so the TRBD1 call from TCRdb remains unchecked. CDR1 and CDR2 (germline): SGHRS, YFSETQ. This CDR3 comprises 14 residues. The CDR3 sequence is CASTAGTGDNEQYF.

The chain is built from TRBV4-1 and TRBJ1-4. This CDR3 is 15 amino acids long. Germline CDR1 and CDR2: MGHRA and YSYEKL. This CDR3 is CASSQPTRTNEKLFF.

The rearrangement joins TRBV3-1 to TRBJ2-1; checking the TCRdb D call of TRBD1 is not possible without DNA. The CDR3 has 14 residues. Germline CDR1 and CDR2: LGHDT and YNNKEL (reference sequence). This CDR3 reads CASSQRGRGNEQFF.